The 16 T cell receptor beta chains in this list originate from one sample, sequenced in a study of T cells in Graves' hyperthyroidism and ophthalmopathy. Amplification of TCR beta CDR3 regions was performed using RNA transcripts as template. HTBI primers drove first-round RT-PCR of the TCR CDR3. TCRdb analysed the multiplex PCR reads with MiXCR anew, one entry per CDR3 protein. The sample lists a few hundred thousand distinct CDR3 sequences, about a sixth occurring once. The sample consisted of blood. Source of these receptors: a woman aged 45-65 years with Graves' hyperthyroidism.

This clonotype was counted only a few times. The J gene is TRBJ1-5, the V gene TRBV9; D is unresolved. The CDR3 has 13 amino acids. In germline, CDR1 is SGDLS, CDR2 YYNGEE. V was pared by 1 base and J by 3 bases, with 5 bases between. CDR3: CASSVNTNQPQHF. DNA for the CDR3: TGTGCCAGCAGCGTAAATACCAATCAGCCCCAGCATTTT. Using reference TRBV9 and TRBJ1-5 for the parts outside the CDR3, the full variable domain is DSGVTQTPKHLITATGQRVTLRCSPRSGDLSVYWYQQSLDQGLQFLIQYYNGEERAKGNILERFSAQQFPDLHSELNLSSLELGDSALYFCASSVNTNQPQHFGDGTRLSIL.

This clonotype was picked up a small number of times. The CDR3 sequence: CASSYLAGGGYEQYF. For the CDR3, the DNA is TGTGCCAGCAGTTACCTTGCGGGCGGAGGGTACGAGCAGTACTTC. The V and J genes are TRBV6-2 or TRBV6-3 and TRBJ2-7, with D perhaps matching TRBD2 (6 bases). The CDR3 is 15 residues long. The germline gives CDR1 MNHEY, CDR2 SVGEGT. Trimming stripped 2 bases from V and 4 bases from J, with 15 bases between.

This clonotype came up many times. CDR3 DNA sequence: TGTGCCACCAGCAGAGACAGGGGATCAACCTATGGCTACACCTTC. This encodes CATSRDRGSTYGYTF. V is TRBV15 and J is TRBJ1-2, with D possibly TRBD1 on 6 matching bases. Germline V lookup: CDR1 LNHNV, CDR2 YYDKDF (reference sequence). This CDR3 has 15 residues. Trimming pared 0 bases from V and 4 bases from J, leaving 12 bases between.

This clonotype showed up just a few times. The rearrangement uses TRBV10-3 and TRBJ2-3; D gene unclear. Germline V gives CDR1 ENHRY, CDR2 SYGVKD. With 2 bases removed from V and 4 bases from J, the gap between germline ends came to 4 bases. The CDR3 is made up of 12 amino acids. CDR3 DNA: TGTGCCATCAGTGAGAGCGCAGATACGCAGTATTTT. As protein: CAISESADTQYF.

This sequence joins TRBV12-3 or TRBV12-4 and TRBJ2-1; 16 bases are a match to TRBD2. CDR3 length equals 16 residues. With 6 bases clipped from V and 6 bases from J, the junction kept 5 bases outside the gene matches. The CDR3 DNA reads TGTGCCAGCAGGGGGACTAGCGGGAGGGCCGTCAATGAGCAGTTCTTC. Amino acids: CASRGTSGRAVNEQFF.

This clonotype was picked up a small number of times. The chain is built from TRBV7-9 and TRBJ2-5; D remains ambiguous. CDR3 length: 13 amino acids. V was shortened by 0 bases and J by 4 bases, with 6 bases between the two germline ends. Per germline, CDR1 SEHNR and CDR2 FQNEAQ (reference sequence). The CDR3 spells CASSLAGPETQYF. DNA for the CDR3: TGTGCCAGCAGCTTAGCTGGGCCAGAGACCCAGTACTTC.

The chain carries TRBV7-8 and TRBJ2-7; 9 bases agree with TRBD1. CDR1 and CDR2 (germline): SGHVS, FQNEAQ. The junction had 6 bases not matched to a gene; V was cut back by 5 bases and J by 7 bases. This CDR3 region has 13 residues. The CDR3 sequence is CASSLYRGREQYF. CDR3 nucleotides: TGTGCCAGCAGCCTGTACAGGGGGCGAGAGCAGTACTTC.

In this sample, this clonotype turned up many times. J is TRBJ2-1 and V is TRBV18; D is possibly TRBD1 (6 bases). The germline gives CDR1 KGHSH, CDR2 LQKENI. The ends were cut back, 5 bases at V and 2 bases at J, with 19 bases in the middle. The CDR3 sequence is 17 residues long. The CDR3 loop reads CASSDDQGHRPYNEQFF. The CDR3 DNA sequence: TGTGCCAGCTCAGACGATCAGGGGCATAGACCCTACAATGAGCAGTTCTTC.

This clonotype was seen a handful of times. The chain combines TRBV27 with TRBJ1-2; 7 bases match TRBD1. Germline trimming cut 6 bases from V and 8 bases from J; bases unmatched to any gene: 6. Germline values: CDR1 MNHEY, CDR2 SMNVEV (reference sequence). This CDR3 has 12 amino acids. The CDR3 region has the DNA TGTGCCAGCAGGGAGTCACAGGGGGGCTACACCTTC. It is translated as CASRESQGGYTF.

This clonotype was counted ten times or more. V and J are TRBV28 and TRBJ2-3; TRBD2 might be the D (6 bases). CDR1 is MDHEN and CDR2 is SYDVKM in the germline V gene. Trimming shortened V by 1 base and J by 3 bases, and 11 bases separated the two germline ends. The CDR3 loop spans 15 amino acids. The CDR3 sequence is CASSLSGGATDTQYF. In DNA form, the CDR3 reads TGTGCCAGCAGTTTATCGGGCGGGGCGACAGATACGCAGTATTTT.

The chain uses TRBV6-5 and TRBJ2-2; 13 nucleotides match TRBD2. Germline CDR1 is MNHEY and CDR2 is SVGAGI. The CDR3 runs 18 residues. V shed 2 bases, J shed 3 bases, and the junction held 6 bases outside the gene matches. CDR3 nucleotide sequence: TGTGCCAGCAGTTACATACTAGCGGGAGGGCCCCACACCGGGGAGCTGTTTTTT. Translation: CASSYILAGGPHTGELFF.

V and J are TRBV2 and TRBJ2-2; TRBD1 matches 10 bases. With 8 bases clipped from V and 4 bases from J, the junction kept 10 bases outside the gene matches. Germline CDR1 reads SNHLY; CDR2 reads FYNNEI. The CDR3 length is 16 residues. CDR3 nucleotides: TGTGCCAGCGGAAGCCCGACAGGGGGCCGCACCGGGGAGCTGTTTTTT. Translating gives CASGSPTGGRTGELFF.

This clonotype has a count of ten or more. The rearrangement links TRBV20-1 to TRBJ2-7, with 10 bases aligning to TRBD1. With 6 bases clipped from V and 6 bases from J, the junction kept 11 bases outside the gene matches. This CDR3 spans 14 amino acids. Per the germline V gene, CDR1 is DFQATT and CDR2 is SNEGSKA (reference sequence). CDR3 sequence: CSATRRTGGREQYF. In DNA form, the CDR3 reads TGCAGTGCAACGAGGCGGACAGGGGGTCGCGAGCAGTACTTC.

Only a few counts were recorded for this clonotype. The chain uses TRBV6-1 and TRBJ2-1; D gene ambiguous. The CDR3 extends over 12 amino acids. With 5 bases removed from V and 7 bases from J, the gap between germline ends came to 9 bases. Germline-derived CDR1 and CDR2 are MNHNS and SASEGT. The CDR3 DNA sequence: TGTGCCAGCAGTTCCAGTTGGAATGAGCAGTTCTTC. This translates into CASSSSWNEQFF.

Many counts were recorded for this clonotype. The rearrangement links TRBV10-3 to TRBJ2-7; D perhaps matches TRBD1 (5 bases). Germline V gives CDR1 ENHRY, CDR2 SYGVKD. With 6 bases removed from V and 0 bases from J, the gap between germline ends came to 12 bases. The CDR3 is 14 residues long. In nucleotides, the CDR3 is TGTGCCATCAGCCGTGACAGCAACTCCTACGAGCAGTACTTC. Residues: CAISRDSNSYEQYF.

This chain connects TRBV28 to TRBJ1-3; 7 positions agree with TRBD1. The CDR3 length is 16 residues. Trimming at V came to 7 bases and at J to 0 bases, leaving 9 bases not matched to a gene. Germline CDR1 and CDR2: MDHEN and SYDVKM. The CDR3, as DNA: TGTGCCAGCACCACCGGGACAGTACCCTCTGGAAACACCATATATTTT. Translated: CASTTGTVPSGNTIYF.